This is a list of T cell receptor beta chains from one sample in a study of OX40 agonist ivuxolimab in advanced cancers. Only in-frame clones appear in the TCRdb table, and some are missing; sequencing was by immunoSEQ multiplex PCR. This table holds over 40,000 clones, more than 70% found once. The sequences come from CD4+ or CD8+ T cells sorted from blood, collected in a trial of the OX40 agonist ivuxolimab. The receptors originated from an adult with an advanced solid tumor such as melanoma, head and neck, liver or kidney cancer. The CDR3 runs from the conserved cysteine through the conserved F or W. The D gene is left open where the match is weak. For some rows the clone size is stated as once, few or many, or as a class when expanded; others skip it.

d_gene: -; v_gene: TRBV6-1; j_gene: TRBJ1-2; abundance: once; CDR3aa: CASSGWGPGGYTF; CDR3nt: TGTGCCAGCAGTGGATGGGGGCCCGGAGGCTACACCTTC
d_gene: -; v_gene: TRBV5-4; j_gene: TRBJ2-2; abundance: -; CDR3aa: CASSFDSAGELFF; CDR3nt: TGTGCCAGCAGCTTCGATTCCGCCGGGGAGCTGTTTTTT
d_gene: TRBD2; v_gene: TRBV14; j_gene: TRBJ2-1; abundance: -; CDR3aa: CASSLGGRVGDEQFF; CDR3nt: TGTGCCAGCAGCCTCGGCGGGAGGGTAGGTGATGAGCAGTTCTTC
d_gene: -; v_gene: TRBV2; j_gene: TRBJ2-5; abundance: -; CDR3aa: CASRESYLGGETQYF; CDR3nt: TGTGCCAGCAGAGAGAGTTATTTAGGTGGAGAGACCCAGTACTTC
d_gene: -; v_gene: TRBV5-4; j_gene: TRBJ2-7; abundance: -; CDR3aa: CASSSETRASYEQYF; CDR3nt: TGTGCCAGCAGTTCAGAGACTAGGGCATCCTACGAGCAGTACTTC
d_gene: -; v_gene: TRBV4-3; j_gene: TRBJ1-1; abundance: -; CDR3aa: CASSQVQRSNTEAFF; CDR3nt: TGCGCCAGCAGCCAAGTTCAACGCTCGAACACTGAAGCTTTCTTT
d_gene: -; v_gene: TRBV5-1; j_gene: TRBJ2-7; abundance: -; CDR3aa: CASSSGQQQYF; CDR3nt: TGCGCCAGCAGCTCCGGACAGCAGCAGTACTTC
d_gene: TRBD2; v_gene: TRBV11-2; j_gene: TRBJ2-1; abundance: -; CDR3aa: CASSLVRSSGGGNEQFF; CDR3nt: TGTGCCAGCAGCTTAGTTAGATCCAGCGGGGGTGGGAATGAGCAGTTCTTC
d_gene: -; v_gene: TRBV6-5; j_gene: TRBJ1-2; abundance: -; CDR3aa: CASSEGRPADGYTF; CDR3nt: TGTGCCAGCAGTGAGGGCAGACCAGCGGATGGCTACACCTTC
d_gene: -; v_gene: TRBV2; j_gene: TRBJ1-3; abundance: -; CDR3aa: CASRPQGPGNTIYF; CDR3nt: TGTGCCAGCAGACCTCAGGGCCCTGGAAACACCATATATTTT
d_gene: TRBD1; v_gene: TRBV5-1; j_gene: TRBJ1-2; abundance: few; CDR3aa: CASSLAGTGYYGYTF; CDR3nt: TGCGCCAGCAGCTTGGCCGGGACAGGGTACTATGGCTACACCTTC
d_gene: TRBD2; v_gene: TRBV27; j_gene: TRBJ2-1; abundance: -; CDR3aa: CASSTSGTSGTIGFNEQFF; CDR3nt: TGTGCCAGCAGTACCTCCGGGACTAGCGGCACTATAGGTTTCAATGAGCAGTTCTTC